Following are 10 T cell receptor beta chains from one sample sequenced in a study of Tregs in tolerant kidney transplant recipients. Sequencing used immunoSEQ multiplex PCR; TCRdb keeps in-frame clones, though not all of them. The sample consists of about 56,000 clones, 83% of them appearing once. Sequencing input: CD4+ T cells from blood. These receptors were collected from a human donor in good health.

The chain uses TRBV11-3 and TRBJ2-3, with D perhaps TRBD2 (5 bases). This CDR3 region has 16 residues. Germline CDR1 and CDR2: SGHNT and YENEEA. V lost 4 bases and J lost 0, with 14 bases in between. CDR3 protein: CASSSGGGPSTDTQYF. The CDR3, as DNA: TGTGCCAGCAGCTCAGGAGGCGGACCTAGCACAGATACGCAGTATTTT.

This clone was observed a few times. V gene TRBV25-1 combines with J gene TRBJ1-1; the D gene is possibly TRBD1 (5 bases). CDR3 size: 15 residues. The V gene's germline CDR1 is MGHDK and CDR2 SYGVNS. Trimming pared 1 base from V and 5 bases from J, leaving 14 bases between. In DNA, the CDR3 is TGTGCCAGCAGTGAATTTGGAGGGGAGGGTACTGAAGCTTTCTTT. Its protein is CASSEFGGEGTEAFF.

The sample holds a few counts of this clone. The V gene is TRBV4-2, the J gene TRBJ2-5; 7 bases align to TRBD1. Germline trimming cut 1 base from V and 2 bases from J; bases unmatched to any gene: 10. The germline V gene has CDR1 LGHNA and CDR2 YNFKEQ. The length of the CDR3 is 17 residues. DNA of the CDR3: TGTGCCAGCAGCCAAGGGCTCCCCGACAGGGCTCAAGAGACCCAGTACTTC. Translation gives CASSQGLPDRAQETQYF.

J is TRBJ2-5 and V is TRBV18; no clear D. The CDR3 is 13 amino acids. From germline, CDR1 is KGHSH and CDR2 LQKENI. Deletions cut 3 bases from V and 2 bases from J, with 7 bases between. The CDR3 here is CASSPTIQETQYF. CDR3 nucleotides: TGTGCCAGCTCACCCACAATACAAGAGACCCAGTACTTC. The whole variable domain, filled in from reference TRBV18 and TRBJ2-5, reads NAGVMQNPRHLVRRRGQEARLRCSPMKGHSHVYWYRQLPEEGLKFMVYLQKENIIDESGMPKERFSAEFPKEGPSILRIQQVVRGDSAAYFCASSPTIQETQYFGPGTRLLVL.

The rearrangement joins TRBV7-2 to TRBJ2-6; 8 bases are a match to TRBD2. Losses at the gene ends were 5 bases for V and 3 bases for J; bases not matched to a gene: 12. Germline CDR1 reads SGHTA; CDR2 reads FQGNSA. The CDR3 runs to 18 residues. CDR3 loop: CASSPSAGGVSGANVLTF. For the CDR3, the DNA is TGTGCCAGCAGCCCCTCGGCGGGAGGAGTGAGTGGGGCCAACGTCCTGACTTTC.

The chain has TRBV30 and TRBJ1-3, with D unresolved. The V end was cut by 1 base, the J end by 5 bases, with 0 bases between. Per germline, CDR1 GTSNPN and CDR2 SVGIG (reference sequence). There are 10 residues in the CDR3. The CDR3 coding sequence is TGTGCCTGGAGTGGAAACACCATATATTTT. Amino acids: CAWSGNTIYF.

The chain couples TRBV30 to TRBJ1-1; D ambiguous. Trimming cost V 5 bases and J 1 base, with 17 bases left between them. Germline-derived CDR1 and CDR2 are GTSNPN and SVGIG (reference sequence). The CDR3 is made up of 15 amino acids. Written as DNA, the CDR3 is TGTGCCTGGGCCGCCTTGGGGAGTTCGAACACTGAAGCTTTCTTT. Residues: CAWAALGSSNTEAFF.

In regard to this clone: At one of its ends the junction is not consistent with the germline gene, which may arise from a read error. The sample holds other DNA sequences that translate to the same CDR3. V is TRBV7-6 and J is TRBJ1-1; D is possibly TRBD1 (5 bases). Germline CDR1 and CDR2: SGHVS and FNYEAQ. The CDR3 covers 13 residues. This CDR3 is CASSLDAGTEAFF. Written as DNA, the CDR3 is TGTGCCAGCAGCTTAGATGCGGGGACTGAGGCTTTCTTT. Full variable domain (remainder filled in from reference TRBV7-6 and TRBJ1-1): GAGVSQSPRYKVTKRGQDVALRCDPISGHVSLYWYRQALGQGPEFLTYFNYEAQQDKSGLPNDRFSAERPEGSISTLTIQRTEQRDSAMYRCASSLDAGTEAFFGQGTRLTVV.

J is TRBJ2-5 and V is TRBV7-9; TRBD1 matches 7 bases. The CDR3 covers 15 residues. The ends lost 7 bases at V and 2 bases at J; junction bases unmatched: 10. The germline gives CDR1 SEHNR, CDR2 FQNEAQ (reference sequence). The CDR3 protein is CASNKSQDRQETQYF. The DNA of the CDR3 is TGTGCCAGCAACAAATCACAGGACAGGCAAGAGACCCAGTACTTC.

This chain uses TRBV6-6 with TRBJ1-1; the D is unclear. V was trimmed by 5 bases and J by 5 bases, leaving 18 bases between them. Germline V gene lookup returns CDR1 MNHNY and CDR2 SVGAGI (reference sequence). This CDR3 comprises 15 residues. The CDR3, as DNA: TGTGCCAGCAGTCCTTGGGGTCGTGGTGGGACTGAAGCTTTCTTT. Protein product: CASSPWGRGGTEAFF.